Reported below is one T cell receptor beta chain. These data belong to a study of T cell responses to AZD1222 COVID-19 vaccine. Libraries were prepared by immunoSEQ multiplex PCR; TCRdb keeps only in-frame clonotypes and omits some of them. This sample has fewer than 150,000 clones, with 90% found just once. Germline CDR1 reads SGHRS; CDR2 reads YFSETQ. Trimming removed 7 bases at V and 10 bases at J, with 18 bases between. The CDR3 sequence is 13 residues long. The V call is TRBV5-1, the J call TRBJ2-1; tentative D call: TRBD2 (6 bases). The TCR originated in an adult in good health. Here the sequenced sample was peripheral blood, taken on day 0 of AZD1222 vaccination. The CDR3 is CASSPLGGREQFF. DNA of the CDR3: TGCGCCAGCTCCCCCTTGGGGGGAAGGGAGCAGTTCTTC.